One sample yielded the 23 T cell receptor beta chains listed below, sequenced in a study of identical twins listed by TCRdb under 2016. The protocol used for the library was 5' RACE. The sequencer was an Illumina HiSeq 2000. TCRdb cleaned the public reads at Q25 with fastp, built clones with MiXCR and kept in-frame beta chains. Identical CDR3 proteins give one entry, which carries the most common genes and DNA. This sample gives some 900,000 distinct CDR3 sequences in total; roughly an eighth of them show up just once. The biggest ten clones account for around 1.5% of the sample. These data also featured in a second study, about yellow fever vaccine responses in identical twins.

Sequences were obtained from PBMCs. These receptor sequences come from a woman in her late teens or twenties in good health.

This clonotype turned up a few times. This chain connects TRBV20-1 to TRBJ1-6, with 7 positions matching TRBD1. V lost 3 bases, J lost 7 bases, and 9 bases stayed unmatched. This CDR3 comprises 15 residues. Per germline, CDR1 DFQATT and CDR2 SNEGSKA (reference sequence). CDR3 sequence (DNA): TGCAGTGCTAGGGGACAGCGAAGCGGGAATTCACCCCTCCACTTT. It translates to CSARGQRSGNSPLHF.

This clonotype turned up a few times. The V gene is TRBV7-6, the J gene TRBJ2-1; TRBD2 is a possible D gene (6 bases). The CDR3 runs to 16 residues. The germline V and J ends were trimmed by 1 base and 0 bases, with 10 bases remaining between them. The germline V gene has CDR1 SGHVS and CDR2 FNYEAQ. The CDR3 here is CASSLGGRFSYNEQFF. DNA of the CDR3: TGTGCCAGCAGCTTAGGGGGGAGGTTCTCCTACAATGAGCAGTTCTTC.

This chain's CDR3 is CASSPDGRNTDTQYF. The CDR3 DNA sequence: TGCGCCAGCAGCCCGGACGGGAGGAACACAGATACGCAGTATTTT. The gene calls are TRBV5-1 and TRBJ2-3; 7 bases are a match to TRBD2. Germline V lookup: CDR1 SGHRS, CDR2 YFSETQ. The CDR3 has 15 residues. J gave up 2 bases and V 4 bases, and 7 bases lay outside the gene matches.

This clonotype appeared a few times. The genes are TRBV18 and TRBJ2-5; D not certain. V was clipped by 6 bases and J by 4 bases, with 9 bases between them. The CDR3 runs to 12 residues. The V gene's germline CDR1 is KGHSH and CDR2 LQKENI. The DNA of the CDR3 is TGTGCCAGCTCTCCTAGGACAGAGACCCAGTACTTC. Its protein product is CASSPRTETQYF.

This clonotype was recorded many times. CDR3 protein: CASSWGYTQYF. CDR3 DNA sequence: TGTGCCAGCAGTTGGGGGTATACGCAGTATTTT. The rearrangement joins TRBV6-5 to TRBJ2-3, with D possibly being TRBD1 or TRBD2 (5 bases each). Germline V gives CDR1 MNHEY, CDR2 SVGAGI. V lost 4 bases and J 7 bases, leaving 6 bases between the germline ends. The CDR3 extends over 11 amino acids.

Details on this clonotype: The junction differs from germline at one of its ends, possibly a read error. The chain joins TRBV10-3 to TRBJ2-1; a weak D match, TRBD1 (6 bases). CDR1 is ENHRY and CDR2 is SYGVKD in the germline V gene. This CDR3 contains 12 residues. CDR3 loop: CAISEPQGKEVF. The CDR3 bases are TGTGCCATCAGTGAGCCCCAGGGGAAGGAGGTCTTC.

The chain uses TRBV20-1 and TRBJ2-5; 7 nucleotides match TRBD1. V trimming: 0 bases; J trimming: 5 bases; junction bases outside the gene matches: 9. Looked up from germline, CDR1 is DFQATT and CDR2 is SNEGSKA (reference sequence). This CDR3 contains 15 residues. CDR3 nucleotide sequence: TGCAGTGCTAGAGATCCAGTCCACAGGGGTGAGACCCAGTACTTC. It codes for CSARDPVHRGETQYF.

The V and J genes are TRBV20-1 and TRBJ1-2, with 9 bases matching TRBD1. From germline, CDR1 is DFQATT and CDR2 SNEGSKA (reference sequence). The V and J ends lost 5 bases and 6 bases, in that order; junction bases with no gene match: 13. The CDR3 length is 15 residues. The CDR3 sequence: CSAGQDFTGGDGYTF. CDR3 sequence (DNA): TGCAGTGCTGGCCAGGATTTTACAGGGGGCGATGGCTACACCTTC.

V gene TRBV29-1 combines with J gene TRBJ2-1; no reliable D call. The CDR3 is made up of 13 amino acids. The V end was cut by 6 bases, the J end by 9 bases, with 18 bases between. Per the germline V gene, CDR1 is SQVTM and CDR2 is ANQGSEA. CDR3 region: CSVVDLEQAEQFF. The CDR3 nucleotides are TGCAGCGTAGTCGACCTTGAGCAGGCTGAGCAGTTCTTC.

This clonotype was found a few times. The chain joins TRBV28 to TRBJ2-7, with 11 bases matching TRBD2. Germline CDR1 MDHEN, CDR2 SYDVKM. Unmatched junction bases numbered 5, after V lost 6 bases and J lost 1 base. There are 15 residues in the CDR3. The chain's CDR3 is CASSFSGRGSYEQYF. The CDR3 DNA reads TGTGCCAGCAGCTTTAGCGGGAGGGGTTCCTACGAGCAGTACTTC.

This clonotype was counted many times. V is TRBV5-1 and J is TRBJ2-1, with TRBD2 identical over 13 bases. CDR1 is SGHRS, CDR2 YFSETQ, per germline. The V segment lost 4 bases and the J segment 7 bases; nucleotides outside the gene matches: 5. The CDR3 contains 15 residues. The CDR3 region is CASSDGTSGVNEQFF. The DNA of the CDR3 is TGCGCCAGCAGCGACGGGACTAGCGGGGTTAATGAGCAGTTCTTC.

This chain links TRBV9 with TRBJ2-7, with a tentative D call TRBD1 (6 bases). V was clipped by 4 bases and J by 7 bases, with 18 bases between them. CDR1 and CDR2 from the germline V gene are SGDLS and YYNGEE. The CDR3 runs to 14 residues. The CDR3: CASSPDRPSGEQYF. CDR3 DNA: TGTGCCAGCAGCCCAGACAGGCCTTCGGGTGAGCAGTACTTC.

This chain links TRBV7-9 with TRBJ2-1; 12 bases map to TRBD2. Germline V gene data show CDR1 as SEHNR and CDR2 as FQNEAQ (reference sequence). Germline trimming cut 5 bases from V and 1 base from J; bases unmatched to any gene: 3. The length of the CDR3 is 16 residues. The CDR3 protein is CASSTSGRLSYNEQFF. The CDR3 coding sequence is TGTGCCAGCAGCACTAGCGGGAGGTTGTCCTACAATGAGCAGTTCTTC.

The genes are TRBV6-1 and TRBJ1-1; 7 nucleotides align to TRBD1. V lost 2 bases and J lost 7; bases outside the gene matches: 19. Germline V gene lookup returns CDR1 MNHNS and CDR2 SASEGT. The CDR3 is 18 residues long. DNA of the CDR3: TGTGCCAGCAGTGAATTGGGAGTACGCAAAGACAGGGACGATGAAGCTTTCTTT. This translates into CASSELGVRKDRDDEAFF.

The table lists this clonotype with many counts. The V call is TRBV2, the J call TRBJ1-1; D ambiguous. Trimming removed 5 bases from V and 0 bases from J, with 10 bases in between. Germline CDR1 SNHLY, CDR2 FYNNEI. CDR3 length: 14 amino acids. In nucleotides, the CDR3 is TGTGCCAGCAGTCAAAGACTCTTGAACACTGAAGCTTTCTTT. Translating it yields CASSQRLLNTEAFF. The variable domain in full, completed from reference TRBV2 and TRBJ1-1, reads EPEVTQTPSHQVTQMGQEVILRCVPISNHLYFYWYRQILGQKVEFLVSFYNNEISEKSEIFDDQFSVERPDGSNFTLKIRSTKLEDSAMYFCASSQRLLNTEAFFGQGTRLTVV.

This clonotype has just a few counts. The rearrangement joins TRBV2 to TRBJ1-1, with 8 nucleotides matching TRBD1. The CDR3 runs 11 residues. V lost 6 bases, J lost 11 bases, and 5 bases stayed unmatched. Germline CDR1 and CDR2: SNHLY and FYNNEI. CDR3 bases: TGTGCCAGCAGCGGACAGGGTGGGGCTTTCTTT. This encodes CASSGQGGAFF.

The chain has TRBV5-1 and TRBJ1-2; 7 bases align to TRBD1. Germline lookup yields CDR1 SGHRS and CDR2 YFSETQ. The CDR3 runs 16 residues. Losses at the gene ends were 0 bases for V and 3 bases for J; bases not matched to a gene: 8. CDR3 nucleotides: TGCGCCAGCAGCTTGGTGTCAGGGGGTCGGTACTATGGCTACACCTTC. The encoded protein is CASSLVSGGRYYGYTF.

This clonotype was seen only a few times. V usage is TRBV3-1 and J usage is TRBJ1-2; tentative D call: TRBD1 (6 bases). V lost 1 base and J 2 bases, leaving 11 bases between the germline ends. Germline loops: CDR1 LGHDT, CDR2 YNNKEL (reference sequence). CDR3 size: 15 residues. CDR3 sequence (DNA): TGTGCCAGCAGCCAAGCCGGGCAGGGGAACTATGGCTACACCTTC. Its translation: CASSQAGQGNYGYTF.

This clonotype was counted at least ten times. CDR3 residues: CASSLSIPETGNTEAFF. In nucleotides, the CDR3 is TGTGCCAGCAGCTTAAGTATCCCGGAAACGGGGAACACTGAAGCTTTCTTT. V is TRBV7-6 and J is TRBJ1-1; no firm D call. The CDR3 runs to 17 residues. Trimming stripped 2 bases from V and 1 base from J, with 17 bases between. CDR1 and CDR2 (germline): SGHVS, FNYEAQ.

This clonotype was recorded many times. The CDR3 region has the DNA TGTGCCATCACGAGGGGCGATCTAGGCACAGATACGCAGTATTTT. The encoded protein is CAITRGDLGTDTQYF. V and J are TRBV10-3 and TRBJ2-3; D may correspond to TRBD1 or TRBD2 (5 bases each). Germline V gene data show CDR1 as ENHRY and CDR2 as SYGVKD. The CDR3 is 15 amino acids. V lost 7 bases and J 1 base, leaving 15 bases between the germline ends.

There are a few counts of this clonotype. The V call is TRBV15, the J call TRBJ1-1; 7 bases are a match to TRBD1. The CDR3 consists of 17 residues. With 0 bases clipped from V and 1 base from J, the junction kept 8 bases outside the gene matches. Germline assignment: CDR1 LNHNV and CDR2 YYDKDF (reference sequence). CDR3 sequence: CATSREGMGQRNTEAFF. DNA of the CDR3: TGTGCCACCAGCAGAGAGGGGATGGGACAGCGGAACACTGAAGCTTTCTTT.

This clonotype has only a few counts. The chain recombines TRBV12-3 or TRBV12-4 with TRBJ2-1; 12 bases map to TRBD2. CDR3 length: 14 residues. The junction had 5 bases not matched to a gene; V was cut back by 5 bases and J by 9 bases. CDR3 loop: CASSPGLAGFEQFF. For the CDR3, the DNA is TGTGCCAGCAGTCCAGGACTAGCGGGATTTGAGCAGTTCTTC.

This clonotype was seen a handful of times. The chain couples TRBV5-1 to TRBJ2-1; D may be TRBD2 (5 bases). With 2 bases removed from V and 4 bases from J, the gap between germline ends came to 13 bases. Per the germline V gene, CDR1 is SGHRS and CDR2 is YFSETQ. The length of the CDR3 is 15 residues. The CDR3: CASSLTSFPYNEQFF. As DNA, the CDR3 is TGCGCCAGCAGCTTAACTAGTTTTCCGTACAATGAGCAGTTCTTC.